Listed below are T cell receptor beta chains from one sample, sequenced in a study of T cell responses to AZD1222 COVID-19 vaccine. This table comes from immunoSEQ multiplex PCR, and its TCRdb copy is limited to in-frame clones, with some not included. This table has 150,000 or so clones, about 88% appearing once. The sequenced sample was peripheral blood, obtained on day 0 of AZD1222 vaccination. These receptors all come from an adult in good health. CDR3s include the opening cysteine and the closing phenylalanine or tryptophan. The D gene is left open where the match is weak. Some rows mark clone size as missing; the rest say once, few, many or name a class of expanded clone.

TRBV27	TRBJ1-4	14	-	-	TGTGCCAGCAGTTACCGCGGTTTAAATGAAAAACTGTTTTTT	CASSYRGLNEKLFF
TRBV14	TRBJ2-1	15	once	-	TGTGCCAGCAGCCAGATTGGGAGCTCCTACAATGAGCAGTTCTTC	CASSQIGSSYNEQFF
TRBV28	TRBJ2-1	17	-	TRBD2	TGTGCCAGCAGTTCCGGGGCGGCGGGAGCTTCCTACAATGAGCAGTTCTTC	CASSSGAAGASYNEQFF
TRBV4-1	TRBJ1-5	15	-	TRBD1	TGCGCCAGCAGCAAGTTCACAGGGGGTGGTCAGCCCCAGCATTTT	CASSKFTGGGQPQHF
TRBV18	TRBJ2-7	15	-	-	TGTGCCAGCTCACTAATAGGGAAGGGAGAGAACGAGCAGTACTTC	CASSLIGKGENEQYF
TRBV5-1	TRBJ1-2	13	-	-	TGCGCCAGCTCTACCGGACTGTTTTATGGCTACACCTTC	CASSTGLFYGYTF
TRBV4-3	TRBJ2-2	21	few	-	TGCGCCAGCAGCCAAGACGTATTGGTTTGGGCGCAGGGTGTGAACACCGGGGAGCTGTTTTTT	CASSQDVLVWAQGVNTGELFF
TRBV28	TRBJ1-2	12	-	-	TGTGCCAGCAGTCAGGGGACCTATGGCTACACCTTC	CASSQGTYGYTF
TRBV10-2	TRBJ2-3	15	few	TRBD2	TGCGCCAGCAGTCTGACTAGCGGGATCTTGGATACGCAGTATTTT	CASSLTSGILDTQYF
TRBV7-9	TRBJ2-1	16	-	-	TGTGCCAGCAGCCGCGGTTGGGACACGTCCTACAATGAGCAGTTCTTC	CASSRGWDTSYNEQFF
TRBV5-1	TRBJ2-2	13	-	-	TGCGCCAGCAGCTTGGGGCCAGCCGGGGAGCTGTTTTTT	CASSLGPAGELFF
TRBV30	TRBJ1-5	15	-	-	TGTGCCTGGAGCCGGAGGGACAAATACAATCAGCCCCAGCATTTT	CAWSRRDKYNQPQHF
TRBV28	TRBJ1-1	15	-	TRBD1	TGTGCCAGCAGTTCAGCCGGGACAGGGAACACTGAAGCTTTCTTT	CASSSAGTGNTEAFF
TRBV5-6	TRBJ1-3	15	-	-	TGTGCCAGCAGCTTGGGGGCCAACTCTGGAAACACCATATATTTT	CASSLGANSGNTIYF
TRBV19	TRBJ2-6	17	-	-	TGTGCCAGTAGTCGCCGGCCGGGAAACGCTGGGGCCAACGTCCTGACTTTC	CASSRRPGNAGANVLTF
TRBV5-1	TRBJ2-3	14	-	-	TGCGCCAGCAGAGAGCCAGGGGGCACAGATACGCAGTATTTT	CASREPGGTDTQYF
TRBV7-7	TRBJ2-5	15	-	TRBD1	TGTGCCAGCAGCTTGGGACAGGGGATCCAAGAGACCCAGTACTTC	CASSLGQGIQETQYF
TRBV5-4	TRBJ1-3	14	-	-	TGTGCCAGCAGCTTGGCAGGGGTCGGAAACACCATATATTTT	CASSLAGVGNTIYF
TRBV2	TRBJ2-5	16	few	-	TGTGCCAGCAGTGAAGATCTCCCGCGGTTCCAAGAGACCCAGTACTTC	CASSEDLPRFQETQYF
TRBV28	TRBJ2-2	13	-	-	TGTGCCCTCGGAGGGCGACGGGACGGGGAGCTGTTTTTT	CALGGRRDGELFF
TRBV5-6	TRBJ2-7	14	-	TRBD1	TGTGCCAGCAGCTTGTGGGGACAGGGCTACGAGCAGTACTTC	CASSLWGQGYEQYF
TRBV7-9	TRBJ2-7	14	-	-	TGTGCCAGCAGCTCAACAGGGCGGTTCTACGAGCAGTACTTC	CASSSTGRFYEQYF
TRBV14	TRBJ2-3	13	-	-	TGTGCCAGCAGCCAGAGGGGGGTAGATACGCAGTATTTT	CASSQRGVDTQYF
TRBV4-3	TRBJ2-5	14	few	-	TGCGCCAGCAGCCCCGTAGCCAATCAAGAGACCCAGTACTTC	CASSPVANQETQYF
TRBV6-2/TRBV6-3	TRBJ2-7	19	-	TRBD2	TGTGCCAGCAGTTTTAGTCCGGGACTAGCGAGCCACCTTAGAGGGGAGCAGTACTTC	CASSFSPGLASHLRGEQYF
TRBV5-1	TRBJ1-5	15	-	TRBD1	TGCGCCAGCAGCTCTGGACAGGGGATCGGGCAGCCCCAGCATTTT	CASSSGQGIGQPQHF
TRBV18	TRBJ1-1	20	-	-	TGTGCCAGCTCATTCCTACTTGGGGGAGGGAGGCTTGGTGCGAACACTGAAGCTTTCTTT	CASSFLLGGGRLGANTEAFF
TRBV6-2/TRBV6-3	TRBJ1-2	15	once	TRBD1	TGTGCCAGCAGTTTCTTGGGACAGGGGGCCTATGGCTACACCTTC	CASSFLGQGAYGYTF
TRBV7-2	TRBJ1-1	15	-	-	TGTGCCAGCAGCCCTCGTCGTCTGGGGAACACTGAAGCTTTCTTT	CASSPRRLGNTEAFF
TRBV4-3	TRBJ1-3	15	few	-	TGCGCCAGCAGCCAAGAGAACAGCCCTGGAAACACCATATATTTT	CASSQENSPGNTIYF
TRBV6-5	TRBJ2-4	14	-	TRBD1	TGTGCCAGCAGTTACCGGACAGGCGAAAACATTCAGTACTTC	CASSYRTGENIQYF